This T cell receptor beta chain was recovered during a study of cytomegalovirus exposure and HLA in healthy donors. Study-wide points: It was assumed in the presence/absence analyses that sequencing depth was roughly uniform across donors. HLA allele associations emerged for roughly 17,000 TCR beta sequences in a later analysis, at 0.05 false discovery rate. Common viral pathogens seemed, in a later analysis, to connect with several of the most significant clusters.

The PCR contained 60 Vbeta and 13 Jbeta primers. Assay: immunoSEQ multiplex PCR; the TCRdb copy retains only in-frame clones and omits some. The sample totals approximately 140,000 clones. About this clone: The target antigen is unknown.

V was pared by 10 bases and J by 3 bases, with 8 bases of the junction left unmatched. The CDR3 is made up of 13 amino acids. Germline V gene lookup returns CDR1 MNHEY and CDR2 SMNVEV (reference sequence). This chain connects TRBV27 to TRBJ2-5; 7 nucleotides match TRBD2. The sample consisted of PBMCs. The sequence came from a man in his forties in good health and CMV-seronegative. The DNA for the CDR3 is TGTGCCACTCACCCGGCGGGGGAAGAGACCCAGTACTTC. This gives the protein CATHPAGEETQYF.